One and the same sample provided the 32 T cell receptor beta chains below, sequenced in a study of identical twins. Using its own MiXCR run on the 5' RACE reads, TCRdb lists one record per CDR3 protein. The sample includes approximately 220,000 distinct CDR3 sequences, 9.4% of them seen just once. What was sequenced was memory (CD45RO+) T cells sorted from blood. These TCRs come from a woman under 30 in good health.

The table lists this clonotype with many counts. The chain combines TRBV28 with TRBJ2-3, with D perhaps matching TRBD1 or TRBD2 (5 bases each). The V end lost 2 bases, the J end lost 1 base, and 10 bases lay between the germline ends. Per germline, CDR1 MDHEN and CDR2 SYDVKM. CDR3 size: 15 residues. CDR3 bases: TGTGCCAGCAGTTTAGGGGGAGTCGGCACAGATACGCAGTATTTT. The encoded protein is CASSLGGVGTDTQYF.

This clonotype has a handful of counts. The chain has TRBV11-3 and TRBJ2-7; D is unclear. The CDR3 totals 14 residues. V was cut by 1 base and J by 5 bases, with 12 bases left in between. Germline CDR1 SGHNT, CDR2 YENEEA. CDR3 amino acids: CASSLVALGHEQYF. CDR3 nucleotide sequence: TGTGCCAGCAGCTTAGTCGCATTGGGCCACGAGCAGTACTTC.

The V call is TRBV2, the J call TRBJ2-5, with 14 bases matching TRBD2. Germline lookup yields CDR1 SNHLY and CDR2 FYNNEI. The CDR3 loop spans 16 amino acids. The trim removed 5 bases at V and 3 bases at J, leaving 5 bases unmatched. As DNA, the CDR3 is TGTGCCAGCAGTCACCGGACTAGCGGGGGGAAAGAGACCCAGTACTTC. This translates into CASSHRTSGGKETQYF.

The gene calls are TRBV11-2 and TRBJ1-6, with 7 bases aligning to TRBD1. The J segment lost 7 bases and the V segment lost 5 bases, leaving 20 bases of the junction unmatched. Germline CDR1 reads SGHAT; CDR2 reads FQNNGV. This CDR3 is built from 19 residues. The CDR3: CASSPPPGGPGLKNSPLHF. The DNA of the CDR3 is TGTGCCAGCAGCCCACCCCCAGGGGGACCTGGCCTTAAAAATTCACCCCTCCACTTT.

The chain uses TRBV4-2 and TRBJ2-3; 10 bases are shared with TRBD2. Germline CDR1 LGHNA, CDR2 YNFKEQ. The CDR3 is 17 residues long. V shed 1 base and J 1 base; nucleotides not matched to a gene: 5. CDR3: CASSQVAGGVGTDTQYF. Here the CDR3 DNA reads TGTGCCAGCAGCCAAGTAGCGGGAGGTGTGGGCACAGATACGCAGTATTTT.

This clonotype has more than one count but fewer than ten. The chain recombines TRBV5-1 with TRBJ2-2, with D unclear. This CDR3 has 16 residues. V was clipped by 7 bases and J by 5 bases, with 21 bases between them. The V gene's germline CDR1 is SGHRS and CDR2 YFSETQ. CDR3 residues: CASRGSDGPRTGELFF. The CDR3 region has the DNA TGCGCCAGCCGAGGTTCGGACGGACCTAGAACCGGGGAGCTGTTTTTT.

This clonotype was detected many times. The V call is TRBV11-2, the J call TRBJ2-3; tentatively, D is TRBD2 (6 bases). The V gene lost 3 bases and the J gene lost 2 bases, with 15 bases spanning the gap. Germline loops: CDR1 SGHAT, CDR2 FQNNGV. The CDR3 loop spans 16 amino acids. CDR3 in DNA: TGTGCCAGCAGCTTCGTATTAGCGGCCCTCACAGATACGCAGTATTTT. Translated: CASSFVLAALTDTQYF. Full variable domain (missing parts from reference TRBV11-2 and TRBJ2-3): EAGVAQSPRYKIIEKRQSVAFWCNPISGHATLYWYQQILGQGPKLLIQFQNNGVVDDSQLPKDRFSAERLKGVDSTLKIQPAKLEDSAVYLCASSFVLAALTDTQYFGPGTRLTVL.

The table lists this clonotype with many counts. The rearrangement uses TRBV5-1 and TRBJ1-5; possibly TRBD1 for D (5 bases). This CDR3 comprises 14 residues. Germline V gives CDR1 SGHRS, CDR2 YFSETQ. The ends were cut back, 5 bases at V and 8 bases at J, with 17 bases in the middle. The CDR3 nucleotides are TGCGCCAGCAGTGGTGAGGGGCACGGGGAGCCCCAGCATTTT. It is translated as CASSGEGHGEPQHF.

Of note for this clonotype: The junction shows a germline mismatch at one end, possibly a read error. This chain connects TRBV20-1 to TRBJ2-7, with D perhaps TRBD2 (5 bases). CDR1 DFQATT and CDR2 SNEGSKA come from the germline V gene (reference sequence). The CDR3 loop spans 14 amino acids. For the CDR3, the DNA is TGCAGTGCTAGAGCCGCGGGTCTCTCCCACGAGCAGTACTTC. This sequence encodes CSARAAGLSHEQYF.

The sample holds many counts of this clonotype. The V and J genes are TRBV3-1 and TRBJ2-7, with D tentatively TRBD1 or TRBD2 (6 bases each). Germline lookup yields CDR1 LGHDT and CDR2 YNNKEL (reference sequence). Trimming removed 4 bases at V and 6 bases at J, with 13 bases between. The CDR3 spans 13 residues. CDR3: CASSPSGAREQYF. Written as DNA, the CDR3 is TGTGCCAGCAGCCCATCGGGGGCGCGCGAGCAGTACTTC.

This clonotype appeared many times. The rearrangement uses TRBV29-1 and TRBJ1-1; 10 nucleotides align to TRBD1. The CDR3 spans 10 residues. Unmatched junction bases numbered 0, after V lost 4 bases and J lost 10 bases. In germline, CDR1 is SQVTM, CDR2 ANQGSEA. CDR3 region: CSVGDRGAFF. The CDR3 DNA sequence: TGCAGCGTTGGGGACAGGGGAGCTTTCTTT.

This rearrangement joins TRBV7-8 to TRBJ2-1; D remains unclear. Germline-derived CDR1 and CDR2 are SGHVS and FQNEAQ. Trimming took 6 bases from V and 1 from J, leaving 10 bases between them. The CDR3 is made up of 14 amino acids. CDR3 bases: TGTGCCAGCAGAGACCTCCGATCCTACAATGAGCAGTTCTTC. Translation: CASRDLRSYNEQFF.

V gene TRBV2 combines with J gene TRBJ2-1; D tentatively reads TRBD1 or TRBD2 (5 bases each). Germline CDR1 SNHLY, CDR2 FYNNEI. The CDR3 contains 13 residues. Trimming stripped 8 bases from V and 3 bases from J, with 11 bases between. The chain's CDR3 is CASGTHGYNEQFF. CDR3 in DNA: TGTGCCAGCGGGACCCACGGCTACAATGAGCAGTTCTTC.

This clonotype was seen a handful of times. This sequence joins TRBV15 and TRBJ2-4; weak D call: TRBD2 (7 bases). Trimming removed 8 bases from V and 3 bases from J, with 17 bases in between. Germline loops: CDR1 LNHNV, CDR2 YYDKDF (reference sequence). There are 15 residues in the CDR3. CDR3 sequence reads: CATRDTWEGKNIQYF. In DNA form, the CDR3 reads TGTGCCACCCGGGACACCTGGGAGGGCAAAAACATTCAGTACTTC.

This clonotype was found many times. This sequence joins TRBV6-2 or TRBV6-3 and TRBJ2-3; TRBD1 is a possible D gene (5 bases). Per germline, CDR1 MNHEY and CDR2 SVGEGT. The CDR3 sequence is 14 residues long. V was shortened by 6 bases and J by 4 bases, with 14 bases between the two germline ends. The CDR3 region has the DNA TGTGCCAGCAGGACCCCTGGGGCGGCAGATACGCAGTATTTT. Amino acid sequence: CASRTPGAADTQYF.

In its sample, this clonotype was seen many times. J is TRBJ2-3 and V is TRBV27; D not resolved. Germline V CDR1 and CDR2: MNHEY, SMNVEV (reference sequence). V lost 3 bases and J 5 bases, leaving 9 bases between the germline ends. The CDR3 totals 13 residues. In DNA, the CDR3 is TGTGCCAGCAGTTTTCAGGTGGGAGATACGCAGTATTTT. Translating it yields CASSFQVGDTQYF.

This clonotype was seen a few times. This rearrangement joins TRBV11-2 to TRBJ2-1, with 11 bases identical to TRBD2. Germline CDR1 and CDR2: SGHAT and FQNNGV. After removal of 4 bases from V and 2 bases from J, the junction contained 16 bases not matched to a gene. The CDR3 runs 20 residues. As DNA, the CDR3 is TGTGCCAGCAGCTACACCTCACCGGGACTAGCGGCCAGACCCTACAATGAGCAGTTCTTC. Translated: CASSYTSPGLAARPYNEQFF.

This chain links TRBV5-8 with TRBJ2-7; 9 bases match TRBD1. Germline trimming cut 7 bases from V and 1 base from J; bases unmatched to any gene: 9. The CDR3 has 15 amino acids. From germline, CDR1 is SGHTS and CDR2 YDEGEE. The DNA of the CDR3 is TGTGCCAGCCTGTTCAGTGGGACAGGGTCCTACGAGCAGTACTTC. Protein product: CASLFSGTGSYEQYF.

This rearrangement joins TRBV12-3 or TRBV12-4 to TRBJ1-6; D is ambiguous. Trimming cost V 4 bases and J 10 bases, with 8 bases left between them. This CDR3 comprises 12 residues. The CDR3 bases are TGTGCCAGCAGTTACCCCAGATCACCCCTCCACTTT. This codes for CASSYPRSPLHF.

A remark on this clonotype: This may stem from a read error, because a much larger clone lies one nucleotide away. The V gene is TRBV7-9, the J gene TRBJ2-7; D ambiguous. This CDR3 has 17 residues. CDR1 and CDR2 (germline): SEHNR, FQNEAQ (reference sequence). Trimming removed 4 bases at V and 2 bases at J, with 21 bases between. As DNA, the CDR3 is TGTGCCAGCAGCTCGAGCAGGAAGGTAAACAATCCCTACGAGCAGTACTTC. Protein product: CASSSSRKVNNPYEQYF.

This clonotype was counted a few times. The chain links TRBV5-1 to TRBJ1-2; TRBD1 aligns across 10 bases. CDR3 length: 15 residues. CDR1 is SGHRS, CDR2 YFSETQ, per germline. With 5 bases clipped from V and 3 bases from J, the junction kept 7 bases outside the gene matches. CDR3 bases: TGCGCCAGCAGTTGGGGGACAGGGGCCGACTATGGCTACACCTTC. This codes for CASSWGTGADYGYTF.

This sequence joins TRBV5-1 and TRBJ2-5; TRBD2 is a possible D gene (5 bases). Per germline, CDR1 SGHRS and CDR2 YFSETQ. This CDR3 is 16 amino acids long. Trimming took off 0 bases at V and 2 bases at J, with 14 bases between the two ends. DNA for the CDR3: TGCGCCAGCAGCTTGGGAAACAGCGGTGCGCAAGAGACCCAGTACTTC. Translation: CASSLGNSGAQETQYF.

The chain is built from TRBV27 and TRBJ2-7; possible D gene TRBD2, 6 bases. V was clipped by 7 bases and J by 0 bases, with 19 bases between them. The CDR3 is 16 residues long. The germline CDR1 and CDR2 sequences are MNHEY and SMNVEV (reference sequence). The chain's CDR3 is CASNTYRGTSSYEQYF. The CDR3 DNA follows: TGTGCCAGCAATACCTATCGTGGGACTTCCTCCTACGAGCAGTACTTC.

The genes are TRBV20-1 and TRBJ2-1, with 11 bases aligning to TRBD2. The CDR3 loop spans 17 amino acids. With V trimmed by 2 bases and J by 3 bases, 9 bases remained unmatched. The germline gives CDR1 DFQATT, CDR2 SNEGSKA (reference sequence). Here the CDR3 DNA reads TGCAGTGCTAGACGGCTGTCGGGGACTAGCGGCTACAATGAGCAGTTCTTC. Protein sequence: CSARRLSGTSGYNEQFF.

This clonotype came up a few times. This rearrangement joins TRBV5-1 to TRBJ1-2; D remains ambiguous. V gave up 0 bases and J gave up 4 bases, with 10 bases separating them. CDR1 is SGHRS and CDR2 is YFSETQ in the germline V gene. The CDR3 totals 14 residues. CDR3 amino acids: CASSLVDLTYGYTF. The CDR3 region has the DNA TGCGCCAGCAGCTTGGTGGACCTTACCTATGGCTACACCTTC.

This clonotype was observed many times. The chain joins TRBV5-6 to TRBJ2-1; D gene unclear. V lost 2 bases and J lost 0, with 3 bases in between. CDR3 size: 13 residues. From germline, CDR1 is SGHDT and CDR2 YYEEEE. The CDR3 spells CASSFGSYNEQFF. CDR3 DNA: TGTGCCAGCAGCTTTGGCTCCTACAATGAGCAGTTCTTC.

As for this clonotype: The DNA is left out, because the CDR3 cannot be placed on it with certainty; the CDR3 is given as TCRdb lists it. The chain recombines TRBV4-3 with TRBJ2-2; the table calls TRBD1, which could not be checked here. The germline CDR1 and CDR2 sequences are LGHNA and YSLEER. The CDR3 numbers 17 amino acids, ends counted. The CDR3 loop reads CASSQEARGRRAGELFF.

DNA of the CDR3: TGTGCCAGCAGAGCCGGGGGCATATCCTACAATGAGCAGTTCTTC. Residues: CASRAGGISYNEQFF. The J gene is TRBJ2-1, the V gene TRBV5-4, with D tentatively TRBD1 or TRBD2 (6 bases each). This CDR3 is built from 15 residues. Per germline, CDR1 SGHNT and CDR2 YYREEE (reference sequence). The germline V and J ends were trimmed by 5 bases and 1 base, with 13 bases remaining between them.

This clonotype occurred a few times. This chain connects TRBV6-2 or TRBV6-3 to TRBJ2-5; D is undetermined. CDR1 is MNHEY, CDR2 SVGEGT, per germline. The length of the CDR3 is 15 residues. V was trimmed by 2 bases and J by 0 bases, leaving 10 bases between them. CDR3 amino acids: CASSYSAIYQETQYF. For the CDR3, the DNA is TGTGCCAGCAGTTACAGTGCGATTTACCAAGAGACCCAGTACTTC.

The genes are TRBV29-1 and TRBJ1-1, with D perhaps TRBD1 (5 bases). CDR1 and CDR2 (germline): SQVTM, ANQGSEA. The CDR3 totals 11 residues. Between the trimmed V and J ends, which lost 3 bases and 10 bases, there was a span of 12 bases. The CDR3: CSVDSGTGAFF. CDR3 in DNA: TGCAGCGTTGACTCAGGGACCGGAGCTTTCTTT.

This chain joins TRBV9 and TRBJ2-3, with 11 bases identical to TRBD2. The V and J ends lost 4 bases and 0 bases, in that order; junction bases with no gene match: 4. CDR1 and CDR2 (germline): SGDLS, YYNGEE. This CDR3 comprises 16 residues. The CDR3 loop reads CASSKGLAASTDTQYF. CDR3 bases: TGTGCCAGCAGCAAGGGACTAGCGGCTAGCACAGATACGCAGTATTTT. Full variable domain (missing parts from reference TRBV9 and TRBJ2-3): DSGVTQTPKHLITATGQRVTLRCSPRSGDLSVYWYQQSLDQGLQFLIQYYNGEERAKGNILERFSAQQFPDLHSELNLSSLELGDSALYFCASSKGLAASTDTQYFGPGTRLTVL.

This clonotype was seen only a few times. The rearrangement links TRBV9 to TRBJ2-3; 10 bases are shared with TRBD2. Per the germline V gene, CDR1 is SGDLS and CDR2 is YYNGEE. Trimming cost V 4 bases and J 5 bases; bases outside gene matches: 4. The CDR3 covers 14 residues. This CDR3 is CASSPRLAGDTQYF. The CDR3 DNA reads TGTGCCAGCAGCCCGAGACTAGCGGGAGATACGCAGTATTTT. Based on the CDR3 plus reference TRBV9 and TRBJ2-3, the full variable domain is DSGVTQTPKHLITATGQRVTLRCSPRSGDLSVYWYQQSLDQGLQFLIQYYNGEERAKGNILERFSAQQFPDLHSELNLSSLELGDSALYFCASSPRLAGDTQYFGPGTRLTVL.